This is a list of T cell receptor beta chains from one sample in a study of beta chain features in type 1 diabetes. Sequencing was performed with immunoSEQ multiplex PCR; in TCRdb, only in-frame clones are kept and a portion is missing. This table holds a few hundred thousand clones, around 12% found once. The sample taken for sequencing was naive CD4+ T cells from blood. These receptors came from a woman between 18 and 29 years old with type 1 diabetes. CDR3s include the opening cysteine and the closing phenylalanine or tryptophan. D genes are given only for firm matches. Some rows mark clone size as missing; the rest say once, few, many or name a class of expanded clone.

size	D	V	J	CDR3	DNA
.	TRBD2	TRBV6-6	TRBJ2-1	CASSYSGGYNEQFF	TGTGCCAGCAGTTATAGCGGGGGCTACAATGAGCAGTTCTTC
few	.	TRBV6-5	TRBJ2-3	CASGTLVTDTQYF	TGTGCCAGCGGGACACTTGTGACAGATACGCAGTATTTT
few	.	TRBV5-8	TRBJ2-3	CASSLVSGTQYF	TGTGCCAGCAGCTTGGTTTCGGGTACGCAGTATTTT
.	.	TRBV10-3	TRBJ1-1	CAITQGTNTEAFF	TGTGCCATCACGCAGGGGACAAACACTGAAGCTTTCTTT
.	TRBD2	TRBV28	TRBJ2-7	CAAGTSYHEQYF	TGTGCTGCCGGGACTAGTTACCACGAGCAGTACTTC
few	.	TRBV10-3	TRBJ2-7	CAISGTAYSYEQYF	TGTGCCATCAGCGGGACTGCGTACTCCTACGAGCAGTACTTC
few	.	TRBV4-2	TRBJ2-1	CASSQLASWHEQFF	TGTGCCAGCAGCCAATTGGCTAGTTGGCATGAGCAGTTCTTC
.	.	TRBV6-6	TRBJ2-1	CASSYRASVAYNEQFF	TGTGCCAGCAGTTACCGGGCTAGCGTGGCCTACAATGAGCAGTTCTTC
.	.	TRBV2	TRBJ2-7	CASKEVGSSYEQYF	TGTGCCAGCAAAGAGGTCGGAAGCTCCTACGAGCAGTACTTC
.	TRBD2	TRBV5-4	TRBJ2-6	CASSIVFASGGFGANVLTF	TGTGCCAGCAGCATTGTTTTTGCTAGCGGGGGGTTTGGGGCCAACGTCCTGACTTTC
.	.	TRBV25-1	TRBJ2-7	CASSEFGVAGMGYYEQYF	TGTGCCAGCAGTGAATTTGGGGTTGCAGGGATGGGGTACTACGAGCAGTACTTC
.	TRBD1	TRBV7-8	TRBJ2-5	CASSFAGGRETQYF	TGTGCCAGCAGCTTTGCAGGGGGCAGAGAGACCCAGTACTTC
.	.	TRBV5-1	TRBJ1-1	CASSLEAMNTEAFF	TGCGCCAGCAGCTTGGAAGCCATGAACACTGAAGCTTTCTTT
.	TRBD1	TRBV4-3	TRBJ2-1	CASSREGTGNEQFF	TGCGCCAGCAGCCGAGAAGGGACAGGGAATGAGCAGTTCTTC
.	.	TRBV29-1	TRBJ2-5	CSTGRGETQYF	TGCAGCACTGGGCGAGGGGAGACCCAGTACTTC
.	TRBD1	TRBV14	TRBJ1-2	CASSQLGTGGDYGYTF	TGTGCCAGCAGCCAACTCGGGACAGGGGGTGACTATGGCTACACCTTC
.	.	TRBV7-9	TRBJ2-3	CASSLLLSDDTQYF	TGTGCCAGCAGCCTCCTTCTCTCAGATGATACGCAGTATTTT
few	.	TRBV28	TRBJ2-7	CATEAYEQYF	TGTGCCACAGAGGCCTACGAGCAGTACTTC
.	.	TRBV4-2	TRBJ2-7	CASSQERASYEQYF	TGTGCCAGCAGCCAAGAGAGGGCCAGCTACGAGCAGTACTTC
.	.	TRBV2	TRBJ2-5	CASLSIPRGETQYF	TGTGCCAGTCTGTCCATACCAAGGGGGGAGACCCAGTACTTC
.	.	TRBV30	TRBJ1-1	CAWVDSRHTEAFF	TGTGCCTGGGTGGACAGTCGGCACACTGAAGCTTTCTTT
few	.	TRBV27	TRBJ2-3	CASSLPAGTQYF	TGTGCCAGCAGTTTGCCCGCCGGTACGCAGTATTTT
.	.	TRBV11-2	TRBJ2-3	CASSLWAPGGPDTQYF	TGTGCCAGCAGCTTATGGGCTCCAGGGGGGCCAGATACGCAGTATTTT
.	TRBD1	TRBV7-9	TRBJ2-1	CASSIRGQADNEQFF	TGTGCCAGCAGCATTAGAGGACAGGCAGACAATGAGCAGTTCTTC
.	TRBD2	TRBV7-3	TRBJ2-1	CASSLMSSGPDSYNEQFF	TGTGCCAGCAGCTTAATGTCTAGCGGGCCCGACTCCTACAATGAGCAGTTCTTC
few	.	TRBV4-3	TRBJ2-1	CASSQDAPRSYNEQFF	TGCGCCAGCAGCCAAGACGCGCCCCGCTCCTACAATGAGCAGTTCTTC
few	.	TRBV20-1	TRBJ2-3	CSAAGTDTQYF	TGCAGTGCAGCCGGGACAGATACGCAGTATTTT
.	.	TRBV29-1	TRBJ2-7	CSVGEGQDTYEQYF	TGCAGCGTTGGGGAGGGACAGGATACCTACGAGCAGTACTTC
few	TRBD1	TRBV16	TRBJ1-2	CASSQSIRTGVEGYTF	TGTGCCAGCAGCCAATCTATAAGGACAGGCGTAGAAGGCTACACCTTC
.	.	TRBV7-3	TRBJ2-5	CASSFFGAVQETQYF	TGTGCCAGCAGCTTTTTTGGGGCGGTCCAAGAGACCCAGTACTTC
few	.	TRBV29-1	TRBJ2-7	CSVEEGRSYEQYF	TGCAGCGTTGAAGAGGGGAGGTCCTACGAGCAGTACTTC
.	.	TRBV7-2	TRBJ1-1	CASSSSRGGMASSAFF	TGTGCCAGCAGCTCGTCCCGGGGGGGAATGGCGTCCTCGGCTTTCTTT
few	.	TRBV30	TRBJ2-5	CAWEHLGGETQYF	TGTGCCTGGGAGCATCTGGGGGGAGAGACCCAGTACTTC
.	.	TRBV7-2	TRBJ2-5	CASSLYTRRGLGTQYF	TGTGCCAGCAGCTTATATACGCGGCGGGGTTTGGGGACCCAGTACTTC
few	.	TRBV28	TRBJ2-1	CASGGTVIFSYNEQFF	TGTGCCAGCGGGGGGACGGTGATTTTCTCCTACAATGAGCAGTTCTTC
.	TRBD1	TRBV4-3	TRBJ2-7	CASSQDPGQFYEQYF	TGCGCCAGCAGCCAAGACCCGGGACAGTTCTACGAGCAGTACTTC
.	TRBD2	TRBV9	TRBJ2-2	CASSVLGTKDTGELFF	TGTGCCAGCAGCGTATTGGGGACTAAAGACACCGGGGAGCTGTTTTTT
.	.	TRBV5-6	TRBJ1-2	CASSFRGTYGYTF	TGTGCCAGCAGCTTCCGCGGGACTTATGGCTACACCTTC
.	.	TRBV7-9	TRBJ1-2	CASNRQDYGYTF	TGTGCCAGCAACCGACAGGACTATGGCTACACCTTC
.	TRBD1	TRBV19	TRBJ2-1	CASSLTGGSNEQFF	TGTGCCAGTAGCCTGACAGGGGGGAGCAATGAGCAGTTCTTC